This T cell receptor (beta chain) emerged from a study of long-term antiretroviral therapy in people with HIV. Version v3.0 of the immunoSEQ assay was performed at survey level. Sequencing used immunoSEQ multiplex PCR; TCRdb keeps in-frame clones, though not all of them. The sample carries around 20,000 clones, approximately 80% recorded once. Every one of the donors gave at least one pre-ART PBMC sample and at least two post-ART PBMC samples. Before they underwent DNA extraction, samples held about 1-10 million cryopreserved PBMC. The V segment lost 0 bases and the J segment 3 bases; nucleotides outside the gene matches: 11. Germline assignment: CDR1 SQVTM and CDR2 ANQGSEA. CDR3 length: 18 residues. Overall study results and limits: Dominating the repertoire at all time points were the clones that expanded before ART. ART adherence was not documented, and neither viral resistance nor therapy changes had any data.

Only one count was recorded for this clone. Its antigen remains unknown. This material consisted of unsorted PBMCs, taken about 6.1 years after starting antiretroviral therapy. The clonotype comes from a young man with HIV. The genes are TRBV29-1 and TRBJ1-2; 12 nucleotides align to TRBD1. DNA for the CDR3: TGCAGCGTTGAAGATGCGGGACAGGGGGCGCATAGAGACTATGGCTACACCTTC. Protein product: CSVEDAGQGAHRDYGYTF.